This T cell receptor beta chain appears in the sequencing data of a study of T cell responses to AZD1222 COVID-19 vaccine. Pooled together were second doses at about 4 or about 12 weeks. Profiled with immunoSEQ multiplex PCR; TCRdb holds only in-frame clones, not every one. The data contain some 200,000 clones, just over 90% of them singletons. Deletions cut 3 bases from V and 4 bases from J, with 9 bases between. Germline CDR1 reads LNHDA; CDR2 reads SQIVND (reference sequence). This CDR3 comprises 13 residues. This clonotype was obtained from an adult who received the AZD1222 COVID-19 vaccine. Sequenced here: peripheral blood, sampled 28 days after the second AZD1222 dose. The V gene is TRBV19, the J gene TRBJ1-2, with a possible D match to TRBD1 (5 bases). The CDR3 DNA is TGTGCCAGTAGTATGCAGGGTTCCTATGGCTACACCTTC. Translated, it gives CASSMQGSYGYTF.